The 2 T cell receptor beta chains below come from one sample, sequenced in a study of T-cell memory formation after mild COVID-19. TCRdb re-derived calls from the 5' RACE reads in MiXCR, one entry per CDR3 protein. The sample lists some 120,000 distinct CDR3 sequences, about 5.9% occurring once. Material for sequencing was PBMCs or a T cell subset sorted from them (not recorded which). These receptor sequences come from an adult woman who had mild COVID-19 (a few samples of this study predate the infection). Cell type and time point are not known.

This clonotype was observed at least ten times. The chain recombines TRBV20-1 with TRBJ1-1; D ambiguous. The CDR3 sequence is 13 residues long. Trimming cost V 4 bases and J 0 bases, with 9 bases left between them. In germline, CDR1 is DFQATT, CDR2 SNEGSKA (reference sequence). CDR3 residues: CSATLQVNTEAFF. DNA of the CDR3: TGCAGTGCTACCCTTCAGGTGAACACTGAAGCTTTCTTT.

There are a few counts of this clonotype. At one boundary the junction diverges from the germline segment, which might be a read error. The gene calls are TRBV7-7 and TRBJ2-3; TRBD2 aligns across 7 bases. The CDR3 totals 16 residues. Germline values: CDR1 SSHAT, CDR2 FNYEAQ (reference sequence). CDR3 residues: CASSFGMAGGTDTQYF. The CDR3 bases are TGTGCTAGCAGCTTCGGAATGGCGGGAGGCACAGATACGCAGTATTTT.